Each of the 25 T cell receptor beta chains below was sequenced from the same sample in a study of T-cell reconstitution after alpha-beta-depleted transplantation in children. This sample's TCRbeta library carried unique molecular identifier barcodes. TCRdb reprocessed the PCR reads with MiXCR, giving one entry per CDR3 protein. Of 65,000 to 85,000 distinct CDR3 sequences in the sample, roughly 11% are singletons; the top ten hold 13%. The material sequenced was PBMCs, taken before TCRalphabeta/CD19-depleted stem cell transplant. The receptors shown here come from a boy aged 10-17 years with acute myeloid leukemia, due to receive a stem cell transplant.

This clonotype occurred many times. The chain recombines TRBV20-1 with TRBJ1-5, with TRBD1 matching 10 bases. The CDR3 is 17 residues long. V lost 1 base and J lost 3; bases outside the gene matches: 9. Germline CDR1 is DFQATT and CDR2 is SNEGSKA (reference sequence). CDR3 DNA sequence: TGCAGTGCTAGAGCTGACAGGGGGCGTGAAACCAATCAGCCCCAGCATTTT. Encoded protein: CSARADRGRETNQPQHF.

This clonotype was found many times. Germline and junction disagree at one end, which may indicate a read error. CDR3 sequence reads: CASSKDGTGASTDTQYF. DNA of the CDR3: TGCGCCAGCAGCAAAGACGGGACGGGCGCTAGCACAGATACGCAGTATTTT. The genes are TRBV4-1 and TRBJ2-3, with D tentatively TRBD1 or TRBD2 (5 bases each). Germline lookup yields CDR1 MGHRA and CDR2 YSYEKL. This CDR3 is 17 amino acids long.

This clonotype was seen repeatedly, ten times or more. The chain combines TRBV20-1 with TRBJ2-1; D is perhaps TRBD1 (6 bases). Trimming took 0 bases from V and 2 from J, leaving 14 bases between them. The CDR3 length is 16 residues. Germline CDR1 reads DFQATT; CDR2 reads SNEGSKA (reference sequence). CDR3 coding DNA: TGCAGTGCTAGAGATTTACACAGGGTGACCTACAATGAGCAGTTCTTC. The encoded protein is CSARDLHRVTYNEQFF.

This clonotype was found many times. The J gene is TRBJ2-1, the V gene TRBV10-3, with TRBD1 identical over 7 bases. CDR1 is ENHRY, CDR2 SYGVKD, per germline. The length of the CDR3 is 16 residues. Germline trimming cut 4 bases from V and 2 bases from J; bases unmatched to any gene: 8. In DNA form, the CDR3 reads TGTGCCATCAGTGTGAGGCAGGGGGACCCCTACAATGAGCAGTTCTTC. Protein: CAISVRQGDPYNEQFF.

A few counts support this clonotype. CDR3 nucleotide sequence: TGCAGTGCTAGAGGACTAGCGGGGGGGCCTAGCACAGATACGCAGTATTTT. It is translated as CSARGLAGGPSTDTQYF. The rearrangement uses TRBV20-1 and TRBJ2-3; TRBD2 aligns across 14 bases. Germline CDR1 and CDR2: DFQATT and SNEGSKA (reference sequence). The CDR3 sequence is 17 residues long. V lost 1 base and J lost 0; bases outside the gene matches: 3.

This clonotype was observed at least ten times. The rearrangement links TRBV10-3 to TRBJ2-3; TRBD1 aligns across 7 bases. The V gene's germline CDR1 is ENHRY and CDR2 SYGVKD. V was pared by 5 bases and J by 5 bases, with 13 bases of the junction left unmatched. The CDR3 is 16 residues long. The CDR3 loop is CAISIQGNPREDTQYF. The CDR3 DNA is TGTGCCATCAGTATACAGGGGAACCCTCGTGAAGATACGCAGTATTTT.

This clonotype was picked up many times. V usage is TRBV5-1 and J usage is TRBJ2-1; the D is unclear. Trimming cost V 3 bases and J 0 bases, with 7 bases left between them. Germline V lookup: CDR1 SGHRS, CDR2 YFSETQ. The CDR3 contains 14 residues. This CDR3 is CASSSSGSYNEQFF. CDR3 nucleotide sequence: TGCGCCAGCAGCTCATCCGGCTCCTACAATGAGCAGTTCTTC. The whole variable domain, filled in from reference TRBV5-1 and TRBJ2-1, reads KAGVTQTPRYLIKTRGQQVTLSCSPISGHRSVSWYQQTPGQGLQFLFEYFSETQRNKGNFPGRFSGRQFSNSRSEMNVSTLELGDSALYLCASSSSGSYNEQFFGPGTRLTVL.

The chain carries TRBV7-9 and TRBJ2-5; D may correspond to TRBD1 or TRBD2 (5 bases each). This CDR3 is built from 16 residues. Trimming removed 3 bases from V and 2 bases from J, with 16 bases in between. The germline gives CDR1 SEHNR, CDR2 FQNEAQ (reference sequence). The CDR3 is CASSLGDPSLQETQYF. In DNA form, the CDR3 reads TGTGCCAGCAGCTTGGGGGACCCATCTTTACAAGAGACCCAGTACTTC.

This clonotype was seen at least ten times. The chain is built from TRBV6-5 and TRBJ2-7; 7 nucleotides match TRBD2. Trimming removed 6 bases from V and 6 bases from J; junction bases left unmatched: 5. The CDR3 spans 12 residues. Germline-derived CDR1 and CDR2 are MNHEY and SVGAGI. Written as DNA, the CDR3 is TGTGCCAGCAGCCCGGGGGGTGGCGAGCAGTACGTC. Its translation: CASSPGGGEQYV.

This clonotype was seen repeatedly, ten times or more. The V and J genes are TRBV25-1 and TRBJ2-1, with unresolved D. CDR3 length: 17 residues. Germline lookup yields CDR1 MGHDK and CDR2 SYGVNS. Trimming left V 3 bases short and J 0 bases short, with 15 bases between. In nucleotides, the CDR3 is TGTGCCAGCAGTGAGCCCACCGTCGGCGACTCCTACAATGAGCAGTTCTTC. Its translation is CASSEPTVGDSYNEQFF.

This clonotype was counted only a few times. The CDR3 DNA follows: TGTGCCAGCTCACCGTCCAGTCCGATAGGAAACACCATATATTTT. Protein product: CASSPSSPIGNTIYF. The chain recombines TRBV18 with TRBJ1-3; D not certain. This CDR3 is 15 amino acids long. Germline CDR1 and CDR2: KGHSH and LQKENI. Trimming cost V 3 bases and J 4 bases, with 13 bases left between them.

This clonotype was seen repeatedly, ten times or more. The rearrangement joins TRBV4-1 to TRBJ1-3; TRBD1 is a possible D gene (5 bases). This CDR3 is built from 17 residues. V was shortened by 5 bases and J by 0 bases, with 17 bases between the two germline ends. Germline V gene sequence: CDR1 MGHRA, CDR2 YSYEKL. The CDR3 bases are TGCGCCAGCAGCGCTCAATGGGGCGGAGACTCTGGAAACACCATATATTTT. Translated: CASSAQWGGDSGNTIYF.

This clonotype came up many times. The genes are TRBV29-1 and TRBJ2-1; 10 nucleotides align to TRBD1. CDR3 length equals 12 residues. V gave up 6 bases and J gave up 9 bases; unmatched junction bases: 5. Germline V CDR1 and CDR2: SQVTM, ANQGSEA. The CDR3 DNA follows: TGCAGCGTAGGGACAGGGGAGAGTGAGCAGTTCTTC. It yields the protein CSVGTGESEQFF.

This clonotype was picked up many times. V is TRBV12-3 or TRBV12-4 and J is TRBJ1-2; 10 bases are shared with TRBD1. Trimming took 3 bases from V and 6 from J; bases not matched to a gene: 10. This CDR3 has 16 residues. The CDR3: CASSFFIGTGVNGYTF. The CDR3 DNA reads TGTGCCAGCAGTTTCTTTATAGGGACAGGGGTAAATGGCTACACCTTC.

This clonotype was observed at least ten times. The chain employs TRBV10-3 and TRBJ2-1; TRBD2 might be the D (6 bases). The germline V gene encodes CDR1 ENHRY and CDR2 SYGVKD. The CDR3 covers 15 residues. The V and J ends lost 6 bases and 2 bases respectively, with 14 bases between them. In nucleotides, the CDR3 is TGTGCCATCAGCCCAGCGGGCGGCACCTACAATGAGCAGTTCTTC. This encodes CAISPAGGTYNEQFF.

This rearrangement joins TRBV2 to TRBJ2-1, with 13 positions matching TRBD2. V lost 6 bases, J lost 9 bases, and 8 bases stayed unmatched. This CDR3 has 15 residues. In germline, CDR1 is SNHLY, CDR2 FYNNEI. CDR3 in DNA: TGTGCCAGCAGCCGTACTAGCGGGAGGGCCATTGAGCAGTTCTTC. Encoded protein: CASSRTSGRAIEQFF.

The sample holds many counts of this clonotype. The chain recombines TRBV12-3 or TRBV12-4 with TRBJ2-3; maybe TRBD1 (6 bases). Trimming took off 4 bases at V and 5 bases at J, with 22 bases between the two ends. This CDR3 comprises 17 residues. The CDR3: CASSWGMRTVTVDTQYF. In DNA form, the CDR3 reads TGTGCCAGCAGTTGGGGAATGAGGACAGTCACAGTAGATACGCAGTATTTT.

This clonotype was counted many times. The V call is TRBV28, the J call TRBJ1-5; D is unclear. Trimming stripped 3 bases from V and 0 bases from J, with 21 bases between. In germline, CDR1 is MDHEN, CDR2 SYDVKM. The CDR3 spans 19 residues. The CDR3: CASSLNSEWQLVSNQPQHF. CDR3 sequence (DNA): TGTGCCAGCAGTTTGAATTCTGAGTGGCAACTCGTTAGCAATCAGCCCCAGCATTTT. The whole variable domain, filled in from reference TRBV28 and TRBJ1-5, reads DVKVTQSSRYLVKRTGEKVFLECVQDMDHENMFWYRQDPGLGLRLIYFSYDVKMKEKGDIPEGYSVSREKKERFSLILESASTNQTSMYLCASSLNSEWQLVSNQPQHFGDGTRLSIL.

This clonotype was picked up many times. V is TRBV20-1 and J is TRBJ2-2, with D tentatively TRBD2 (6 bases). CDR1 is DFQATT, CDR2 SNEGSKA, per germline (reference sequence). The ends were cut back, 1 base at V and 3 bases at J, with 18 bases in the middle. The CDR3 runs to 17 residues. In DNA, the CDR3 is TGCAGTGCTAGAGGTTGGTCGTCCGGGACTCACACCGGGGAGCTGTTTTTT. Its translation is CSARGWSSGTHTGELFF.

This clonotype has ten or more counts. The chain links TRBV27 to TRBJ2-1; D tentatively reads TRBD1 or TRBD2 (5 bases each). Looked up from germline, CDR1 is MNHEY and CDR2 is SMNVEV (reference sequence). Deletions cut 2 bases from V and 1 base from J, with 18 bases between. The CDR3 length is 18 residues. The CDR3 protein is CASSLLSRGKRSYNEQFF. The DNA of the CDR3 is TGTGCCAGCAGTTTACTTTCGAGGGGCAAGAGGTCCTACAATGAGCAGTTCTTC.

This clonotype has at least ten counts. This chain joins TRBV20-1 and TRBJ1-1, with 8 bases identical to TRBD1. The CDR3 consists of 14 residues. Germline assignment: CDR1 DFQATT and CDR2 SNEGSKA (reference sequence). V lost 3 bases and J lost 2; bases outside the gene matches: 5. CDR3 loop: CSASPGGANTEAFF. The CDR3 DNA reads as TGCAGTGCTAGTCCAGGGGGCGCAAACACTGAAGCTTTCTTT.

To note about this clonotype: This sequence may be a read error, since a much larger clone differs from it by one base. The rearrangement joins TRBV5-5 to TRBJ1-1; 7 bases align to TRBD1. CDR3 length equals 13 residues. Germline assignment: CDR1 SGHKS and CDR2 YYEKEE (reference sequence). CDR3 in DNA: TGTGGCAGCAGCCGGGGGGGACAGAGTGAAGCTTTCTTT. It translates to CGSSRGGQSEAFF.

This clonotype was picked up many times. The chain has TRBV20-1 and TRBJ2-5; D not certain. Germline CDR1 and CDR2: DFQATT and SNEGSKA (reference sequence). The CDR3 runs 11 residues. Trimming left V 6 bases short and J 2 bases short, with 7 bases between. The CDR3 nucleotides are TGCAGTGCCCTGGAGCAAGAGACCCAGTACTTC. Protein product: CSALEQETQYF.

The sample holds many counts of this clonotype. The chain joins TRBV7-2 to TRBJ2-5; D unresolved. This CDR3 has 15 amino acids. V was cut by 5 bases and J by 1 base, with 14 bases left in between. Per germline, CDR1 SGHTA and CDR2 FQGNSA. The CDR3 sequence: CASSRSEAAQETQYF. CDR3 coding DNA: TGTGCCAGCAGCCGATCTGAGGCGGCCCAAGAGACCCAGTACTTC.

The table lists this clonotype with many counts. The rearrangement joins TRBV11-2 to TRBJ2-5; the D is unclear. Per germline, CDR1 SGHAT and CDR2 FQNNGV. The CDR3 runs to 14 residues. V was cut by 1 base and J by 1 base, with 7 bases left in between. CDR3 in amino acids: CASSLVWPQETQYF. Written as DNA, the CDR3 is TGTGCCAGCAGCTTAGTCTGGCCCCAAGAGACCCAGTACTTC.